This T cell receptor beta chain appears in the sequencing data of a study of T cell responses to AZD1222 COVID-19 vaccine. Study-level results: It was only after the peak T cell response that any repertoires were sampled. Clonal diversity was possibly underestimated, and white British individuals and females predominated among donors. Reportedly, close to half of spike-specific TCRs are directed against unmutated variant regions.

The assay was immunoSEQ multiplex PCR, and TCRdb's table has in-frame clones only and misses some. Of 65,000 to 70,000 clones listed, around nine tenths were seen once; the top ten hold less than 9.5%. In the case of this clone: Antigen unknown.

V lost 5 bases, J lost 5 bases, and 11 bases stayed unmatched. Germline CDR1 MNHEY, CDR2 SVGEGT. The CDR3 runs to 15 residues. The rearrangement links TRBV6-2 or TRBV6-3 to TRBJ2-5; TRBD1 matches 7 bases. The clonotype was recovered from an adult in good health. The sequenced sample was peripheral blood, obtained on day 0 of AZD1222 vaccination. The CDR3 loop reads CASSGSRTGGETQYF. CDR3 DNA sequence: TGTGCCAGCAGTGGCTCAAGGACAGGCGGGGAGACCCAGTACTTC.